This T cell receptor (beta chain) came from a study of T cells in Graves' hyperthyroidism and ophthalmopathy. The TCR beta CDR3 regions underwent amplification using RNA transcripts as the source. The TCR CDR3 first-round RT-PCR relied on the HTBI primer set. TCRdb independently ran MiXCR on the multiplex PCR reads; one entry per CDR3 protein. The data show approximately 600,000 distinct CDR3 sequences, less than 25% seen once. Study observations and caveats: Separating ophthalmopathy from stable hyperthyroidism was achieved by a 13 V-J model.

CDR3 size: 13 residues. CDR1 is SGHRS and CDR2 is YFSETQ in the germline V gene. V was shortened by 3 bases and J by 6 bases, with 13 bases between the two germline ends. At least ten counts were recorded for this clonotype. What it binds is not known. The V gene is TRBV5-1, the J gene TRBJ2-7; D assignment may be TRBD1 or TRBD2 (5 bases each). The sequenced sample consisted of blood. This receptor was identified in a man between 25 and 39 years old with Graves' ophthalmopathy. CDR3 coding DNA: TGCGCCAGCAGCTGGGGGACGATGGGCGAGCAGTACTTC. Translating gives CASSWGTMGEQYF.